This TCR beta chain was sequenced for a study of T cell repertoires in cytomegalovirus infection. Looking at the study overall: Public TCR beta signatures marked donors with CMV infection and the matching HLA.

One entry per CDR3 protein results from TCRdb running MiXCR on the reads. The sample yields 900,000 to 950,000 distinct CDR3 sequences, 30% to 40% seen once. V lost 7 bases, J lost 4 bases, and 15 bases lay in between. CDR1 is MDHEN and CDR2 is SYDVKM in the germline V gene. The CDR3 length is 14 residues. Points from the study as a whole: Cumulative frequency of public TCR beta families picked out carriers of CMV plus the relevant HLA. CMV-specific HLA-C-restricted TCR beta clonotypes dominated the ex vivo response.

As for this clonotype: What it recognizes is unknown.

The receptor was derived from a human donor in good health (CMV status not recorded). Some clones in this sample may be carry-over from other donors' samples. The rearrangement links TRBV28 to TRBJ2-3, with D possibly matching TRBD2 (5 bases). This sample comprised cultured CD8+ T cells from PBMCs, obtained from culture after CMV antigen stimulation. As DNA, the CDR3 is TGTGCCAGCACCCCCGGCCATAGCGCAGATACGCAGTATTTT. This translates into CASTPGHSADTQYF.